Following are 21 T cell receptor beta chains from one sample sequenced in a study of shared clonotypes between healthy human individuals. This table comes from immunoSEQ multiplex PCR, and its TCRdb copy is limited to in-frame clones, with some not included. The repertoire has 850,000 to 1,200,000 clones, about 70% of them found once; the top ten carry over 1.3%. Sequenced sample: memory CD4+ T cells sorted from blood. Regarding subset: CD45RA-negative fraction. The receptors come from a man in his late teens or twenties in good health.

In DNA, the CDR3 is TGTGCCAGCAGCTTGCGGGGGGAATCCTATAATTCACCCCTCCACTTT. This translates into CASSLRGESYNSPLHF. This sequence joins TRBV5-8 and TRBJ1-6; D may be TRBD1 (5 bases). The CDR3 is 16 residues long. CDR1 SGHTS and CDR2 YDEGEE come from the germline V gene. With 1 base removed from V and 1 base from J, the gap between germline ends came to 9 bases.

This clone has only a few counts. This specimen includes other DNA sequences encoding the same CDR3. The V gene is TRBV29-1, the J gene TRBJ1-1; D call uncertain. Germline V gene sequence: CDR1 SQVTM, CDR2 ANQGSEA. Trimming removed 3 bases at V and 4 bases at J, with 9 bases between. The CDR3 totals 12 residues. In DNA, the CDR3 is TGCAGCGTTGAGGTGGCAGGCACTGAAGCTTTCTTT. Protein product: CSVEVAGTEAFF. Using reference TRBV29-1 and TRBJ1-1 for the parts outside the CDR3, the full variable domain is SAVISQKPSRDICQRGTSLTIQCQVDSQVTMMFWYRQQPGQSLTLIATANQGSEATYESGFVIDKFPISRPNLTFSTLTVSNMSPEDSSIYLCSVEVAGTEAFFGQGTRLTVV.

This chain connects TRBV4-3 to TRBJ2-1; 9 positions match TRBD2. V lost 4 bases and J lost 4; bases outside the gene matches: 11. The V gene's germline CDR1 is LGHNA and CDR2 YSLEER. This CDR3 comprises 17 residues. Written as DNA, the CDR3 is TGCGCCAGCAGCCCCGCCAAGGCGGGAGGGGTTTACAATGAGCAGTTCTTC. As protein: CASSPAKAGGVYNEQFF.

Regarding this clone: This may arise from a read error, as a much more abundant clone is one base away. The chain links TRBV9 to TRBJ1-1, with 7 bases aligning to TRBD1. The CDR3 is made up of 14 amino acids. The junction had 3 bases not matched to a gene; V was cut back by 3 bases and J by 1 base. The germline gives CDR1 SGDLS, CDR2 YYNGEE. CDR3 sequence: CASSAGTANTEAFF. In DNA form, the CDR3 reads TGTGCCAGCAGCGCCGGGACAGCGAACACTGAAGCTTTCTTT.

Only one count was recorded for this clone. V gene TRBV27 combines with J gene TRBJ2-1, with a possible D match to TRBD2 (6 bases). CDR3 length equals 13 residues. Trimming left V 8 bases short and J 4 bases short, with 12 bases between. CDR1 is MNHEY, CDR2 SMNVEV, per germline (reference sequence). The CDR3 region has the DNA TGTGCCAGCCGGGGCGGGATATACAATGAGCAGTTCTTC. Protein sequence: CASRGGIYNEQFF.

The chain has TRBV6-6 and TRBJ1-1; TRBD1 is a possible D gene (6 bases). The CDR3 consists of 15 residues. The V gene's germline CDR1 is MNHNY and CDR2 SVGAGI (reference sequence). Trimming pared 6 bases from V and 0 bases from J, leaving 14 bases between. Here the CDR3 reads CASRPSDRLNTEAFF. The CDR3 nucleotides read TGTGCCAGCAGACCTTCCGACAGGCTGAACACTGAAGCTTTCTTT.

The chain combines TRBV7-2 with TRBJ2-2; D is unclear. V was pared by 5 bases and J by 6 bases, with 10 bases between. Germline CDR1 SGHTA, CDR2 FQGNSA. The CDR3 length is 13 residues. CDR3 protein: CASSPTRPGELFF. The CDR3 nucleotides read TGTGCCAGCAGCCCTACCCGACCCGGGGAGCTGTTTTTT.

The chain links TRBV27 to TRBJ1-5; 11 bases fit TRBD1. The CDR3 consists of 16 residues. Germline values: CDR1 MNHEY, CDR2 SMNVEV (reference sequence). V was clipped by 8 bases and J by 6 bases; unmatched bases: 12. The CDR3 sequence: CASSYSGTGGSQPQHF. The CDR3 DNA reads TGTGCCAGCTCCTATTCCGGGACAGGGGGTTCTCAGCCCCAGCATTTT.

This clone was seen a handful of times. This chain joins TRBV7-3 and TRBJ1-3, with D uncertain. This CDR3 has 13 residues. Between the trimmed V and J ends, which lost 8 bases and 0 bases, there was a span of 8 bases. Germline lookup yields CDR1 SGHTA and CDR2 FQGTGA. The chain's CDR3 is CASGADSGNTIYF. The CDR3 DNA is TGTGCCAGCGGCGCTGACTCTGGAAACACCATATATTTT.

This chain joins TRBV4-3 and TRBJ1-1; D may be TRBD1 (5 bases). The V and J ends lost 3 bases and 1 base respectively, with 9 bases between them. Germline values: CDR1 LGHNA, CDR2 YSLEER. This CDR3 has 14 residues. The CDR3 is CASSQGRANTEAFF. The CDR3 DNA is TGCGCCAGCAGCCAGGGCAGGGCGAACACTGAAGCTTTCTTT.

The gene calls are TRBV10-3 and TRBJ2-1, with D possibly TRBD1 on 5 matching bases. CDR1 is ENHRY, CDR2 SYGVKD, per germline. There are 13 residues in the CDR3. Trimming cost V 6 bases and J 5 bases, with 11 bases left between them. The CDR3 spells CAISQGYDNEQFF. DNA for the CDR3: TGTGCCATCAGCCAGGGTTACGACAATGAGCAGTTCTTC.

V and J are TRBV4-3 and TRBJ2-1; the match to TRBD1 covers 7 bases. This CDR3 is 14 amino acids long. V gave up 1 base and J gave up 9 bases; unmatched junction bases: 6. The germline V gene has CDR1 LGHNA and CDR2 YSLEER. CDR3 sequence reads: CASSQGQGLGEQFF. CDR3 DNA: TGCGCCAGCAGCCAAGGACAGGGATTAGGTGAGCAGTTCTTC.

There are a few counts of this clone. This sequence joins TRBV16 and TRBJ2-3; 7 bases agree with TRBD1. Germline V gene sequence: CDR1 KGHSY, CDR2 FQNENV. CDR3 length equals 15 residues. V shed 1 base and J 2 bases; nucleotides not matched to a gene: 3. The CDR3 sequence: CASSQYRGNTDTQYF. The DNA for the CDR3 is TGTGCCAGCAGCCAATACAGGGGCAACACAGATACGCAGTATTTT.

This chain uses TRBV6-6 with TRBJ1-3; D is ambiguous. The CDR3 is made up of 11 amino acids. Trimming left V 7 bases short and J 10 bases short, with 11 bases between. Germline CDR1 MNHNY, CDR2 SVGAGI (reference sequence). As DNA, the CDR3 is TGTGCCAGCATGGATGTCCCGACCATATATTTT. It yields the protein CASMDVPTIYF.

The chain is built from TRBV10-3 and TRBJ1-5; TRBD1 agrees at 8 bases. Germline CDR1 reads ENHRY; CDR2 reads SYGVKD. The CDR3 has 14 residues. V shed 6 bases and J 3 bases; nucleotides not matched to a gene: 4. CDR3 DNA sequence: TGTGCCATCAGCCCGGGACAGGTCAATCAGCCCCAGCATTTT. Encoded protein: CAISPGQVNQPQHF.

V gene TRBV5-1 combines with J gene TRBJ2-1, with TRBD1 matching over 9 bases. Germline CDR1 reads SGHRS; CDR2 reads YFSETQ. With V trimmed by 0 bases and J by 7 bases, 11 bases remained unmatched. The length of the CDR3 is 17 residues. CDR3 DNA sequence: TGCGCCAGCAGCTTGGTGGTTACGTGGACAGGGGTAAATGAGCAGTTCTTC. Its protein product is CASSLVVTWTGVNEQFF. The full variable domain, rest sourced from reference TRBV5-1 and TRBJ2-1, is KAGVTQTPRYLIKTRGQQVTLSCSPISGHRSVSWYQQTPGQGLQFLFEYFSETQRNKGNFPGRFSGRQFSNSRSEMNVSTLELGDSALYLCASSLVVTWTGVNEQFFGPGTRLTVL.

A remark on this clone: A much larger clonotype is one base distant, so this may be a read error. This same CDR3 is encoded by further DNA sequences in the sample. V is TRBV30 and J is TRBJ1-3; no firm D call. Germline assignment: CDR1 GTSNPN and CDR2 SVGIG (reference sequence). V shed 0 bases and J shed 0 bases, with 3 bases lying between them. This CDR3 spans 13 amino acids. The DNA of the CDR3 is TGTGCCTGGAGTGTCCACTCTGGAAACACCATATATTTT. Protein sequence: CAWSVHSGNTIYF. Looking up the rest from reference TRBV30 and TRBJ1-3 gives the full variable domain: SQTIHQWPATLVQPVGSPLSLECTVEGTSNPNLYWYRQAAGRGLQLLFYSVGIGQISSEVPQNLSASRPQDRQFILSSKKLLLSDSGFYLCAWSVHSGNTIYFGEGSWLTVV.

The chain recombines TRBV30 with TRBJ1-5, with 7 bases aligning to TRBD1. The CDR3 extends over 14 amino acids. The germline V gene has CDR1 GTSNPN and CDR2 SVGIG (reference sequence). Unmatched junction bases numbered 9, after V lost 5 bases and J lost 5 bases. This CDR3 reads CAWGIDRVHQPQHF. As DNA, the CDR3 is TGTGCCTGGGGTATAGACAGGGTCCATCAGCCCCAGCATTTT.

The rearrangement joins TRBV10-2 to TRBJ2-3, with 8 bases fitting TRBD2. J lost 5 bases, V lost 4 bases, and 8 bases had no gene match. The CDR3 loop spans 15 amino acids. Germline values: CDR1 WSHSY, CDR2 SAAADI. CDR3: CASSATTGGGDTQYF. Written as DNA, the CDR3 is TGCGCCAGCAGTGCCACGACGGGAGGGGGAGATACGCAGTATTTT.

The CDR3, as DNA: TGCGCCAGCAGCCGCGACGGTCTAGCGGCCTCGGGGGAGACCCAGTACTTC. It encodes CASSRDGLAASGETQYF. The rearrangement uses TRBV4-1 and TRBJ2-5, with 7 positions matching TRBD2. The CDR3 has 17 residues. Per germline, CDR1 MGHRA and CDR2 YSYEKL. V lost 4 bases and J lost 5; bases outside the gene matches: 16.

A single count supports this clone. V gene TRBV7-2 combines with J gene TRBJ2-1; 10 bases agree with TRBD2. The germline CDR1 and CDR2 sequences are SGHTA and FQGNSA. The V and J ends lost 2 bases and 3 bases, in that order; junction bases with no gene match: 10. This CDR3 has 18 amino acids. The DNA for the CDR3 is TGTGCCAGCAGCTTAAGTGTAGGGACTAGCGCTTACTACAATGAGCAGTTCTTC. Translating gives CASSLSVGTSAYYNEQFF.